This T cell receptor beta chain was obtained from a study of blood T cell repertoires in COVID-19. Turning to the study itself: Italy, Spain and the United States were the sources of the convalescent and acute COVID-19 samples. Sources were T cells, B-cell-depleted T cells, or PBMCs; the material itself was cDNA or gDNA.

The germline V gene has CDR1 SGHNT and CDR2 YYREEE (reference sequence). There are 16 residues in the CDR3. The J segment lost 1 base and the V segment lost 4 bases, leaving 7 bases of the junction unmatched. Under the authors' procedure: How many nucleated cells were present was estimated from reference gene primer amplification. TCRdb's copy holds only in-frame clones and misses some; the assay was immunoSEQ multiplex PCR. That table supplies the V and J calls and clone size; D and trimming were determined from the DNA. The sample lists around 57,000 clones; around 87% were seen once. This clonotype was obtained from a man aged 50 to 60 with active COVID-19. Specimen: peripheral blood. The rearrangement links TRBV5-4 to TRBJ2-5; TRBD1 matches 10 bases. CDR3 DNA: TGTGCCAGCAGCATCGGACAGGGGGGAGGCCAAGAGACCCAGTACTTC. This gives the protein CASSIGQGGGQETQYF.